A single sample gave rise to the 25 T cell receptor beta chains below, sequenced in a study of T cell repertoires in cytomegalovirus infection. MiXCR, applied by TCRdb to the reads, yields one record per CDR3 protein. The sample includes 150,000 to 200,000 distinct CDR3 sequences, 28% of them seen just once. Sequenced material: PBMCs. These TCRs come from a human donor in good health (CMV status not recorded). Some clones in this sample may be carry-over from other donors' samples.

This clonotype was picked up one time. The CDR3 DNA is TGTGCCAGTAGTATATCGGTTACCTCCTACGAGCAGTACTTC. It yields the protein CASSISVTSYEQYF. The J gene is TRBJ2-7, the V gene TRBV19; D gene unclear. V lost 2 bases and J lost 0, with 8 bases in between. The CDR3 consists of 14 residues. Looked up from germline, CDR1 is LNHDA and CDR2 is SQIVND (reference sequence).

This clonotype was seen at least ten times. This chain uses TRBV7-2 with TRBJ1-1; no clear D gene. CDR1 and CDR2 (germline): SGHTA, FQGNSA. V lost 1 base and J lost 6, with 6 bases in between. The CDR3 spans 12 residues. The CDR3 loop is CASSLVVAEAFF. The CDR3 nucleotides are TGTGCCAGCAGCTTAGTTGTAGCTGAAGCTTTCTTT.

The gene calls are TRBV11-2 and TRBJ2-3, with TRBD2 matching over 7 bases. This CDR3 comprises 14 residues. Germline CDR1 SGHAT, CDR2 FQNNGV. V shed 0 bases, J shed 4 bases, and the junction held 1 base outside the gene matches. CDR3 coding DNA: TGTGCCAGCAGCTTAGATCGGGGGGCAGATACGCAGTATTTT. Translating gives CASSLDRGADTQYF.

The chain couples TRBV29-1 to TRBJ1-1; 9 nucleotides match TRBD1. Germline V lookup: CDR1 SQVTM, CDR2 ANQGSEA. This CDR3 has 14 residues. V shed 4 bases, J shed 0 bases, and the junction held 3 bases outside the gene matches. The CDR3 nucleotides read TGCAGCGTTGGCACAGGGGGCCTGAACACTGAAGCTTTCTTT. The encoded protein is CSVGTGGLNTEAFF.

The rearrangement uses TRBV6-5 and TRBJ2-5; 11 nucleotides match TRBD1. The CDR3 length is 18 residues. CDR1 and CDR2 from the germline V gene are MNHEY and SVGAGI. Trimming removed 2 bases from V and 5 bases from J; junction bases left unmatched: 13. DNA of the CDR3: TGTGCCAGCAGTTACGGAGGGACAGGGGGGCCCTCAGGCGAGACCCAGTACTTC. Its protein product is CASSYGGTGGPSGETQYF.

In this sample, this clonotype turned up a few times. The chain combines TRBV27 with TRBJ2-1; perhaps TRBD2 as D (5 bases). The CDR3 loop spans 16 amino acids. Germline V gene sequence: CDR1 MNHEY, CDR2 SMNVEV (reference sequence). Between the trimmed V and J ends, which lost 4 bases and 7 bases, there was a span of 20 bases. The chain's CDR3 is CASSSGLGLARNEQFF. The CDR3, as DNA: TGTGCCAGCAGTTCCGGGCTCGGGCTAGCAAGGAATGAGCAGTTCTTC.

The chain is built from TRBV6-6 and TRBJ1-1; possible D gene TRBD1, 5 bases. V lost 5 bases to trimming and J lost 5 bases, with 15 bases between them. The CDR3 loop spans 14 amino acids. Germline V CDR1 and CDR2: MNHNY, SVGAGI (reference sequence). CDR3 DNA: TGTGCCAGCAGTGGGGGGTTGATGGGTACTGAAGCTTTCTTT. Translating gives CASSGGLMGTEAFF.

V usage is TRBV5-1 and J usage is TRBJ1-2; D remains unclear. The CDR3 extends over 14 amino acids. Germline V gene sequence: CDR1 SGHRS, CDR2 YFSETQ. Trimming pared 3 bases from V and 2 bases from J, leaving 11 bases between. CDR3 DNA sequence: TGCGCCAGCAGCTCAGACCCGGCCAACTATGGCTACACCTTC. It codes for CASSSDPANYGYTF.

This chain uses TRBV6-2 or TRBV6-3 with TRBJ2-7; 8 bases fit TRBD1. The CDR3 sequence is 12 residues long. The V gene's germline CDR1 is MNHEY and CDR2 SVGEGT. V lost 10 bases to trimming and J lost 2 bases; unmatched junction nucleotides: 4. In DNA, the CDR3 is TGTGCCACCCGGGACAGGACCTACGAGCAGTACTTC. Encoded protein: CATRDRTYEQYF.

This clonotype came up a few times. The CDR3 loop is CASSYSPGSNSPLHF. The DNA of the CDR3 is TGTGCCAGCAGCTACTCCCCGGGATCCAATTCACCCCTCCACTTT. The chain links TRBV5-5 to TRBJ1-6; D uncertain. The CDR3 has 15 amino acids. The V gene's germline CDR1 is SGHKS and CDR2 YYEKEE (reference sequence). V was pared by 3 bases and J by 7 bases, with 14 bases between.

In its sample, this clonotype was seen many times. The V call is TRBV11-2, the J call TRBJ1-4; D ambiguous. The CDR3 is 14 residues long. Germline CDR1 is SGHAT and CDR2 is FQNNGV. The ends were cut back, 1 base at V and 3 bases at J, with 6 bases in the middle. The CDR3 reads CASSLGAANEKLFF. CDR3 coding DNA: TGTGCCAGCAGCTTAGGGGCGGCTAATGAAAAACTGTTTTTT.

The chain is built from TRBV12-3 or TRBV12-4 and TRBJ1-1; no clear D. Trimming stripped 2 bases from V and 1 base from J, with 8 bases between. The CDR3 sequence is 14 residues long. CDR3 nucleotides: TGTGCCAGCAGTTTATCGGCGGAGAACACTGAAGCTTTCTTT. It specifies CASSLSAENTEAFF.

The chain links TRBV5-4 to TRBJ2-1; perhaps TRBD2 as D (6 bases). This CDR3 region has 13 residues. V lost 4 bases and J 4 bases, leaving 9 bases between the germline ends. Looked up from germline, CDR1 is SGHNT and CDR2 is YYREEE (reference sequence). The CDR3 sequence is CASSPGGYNEQFF. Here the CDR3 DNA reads TGTGCCAGCAGCCCTGGAGGGTACAATGAGCAGTTCTTC.

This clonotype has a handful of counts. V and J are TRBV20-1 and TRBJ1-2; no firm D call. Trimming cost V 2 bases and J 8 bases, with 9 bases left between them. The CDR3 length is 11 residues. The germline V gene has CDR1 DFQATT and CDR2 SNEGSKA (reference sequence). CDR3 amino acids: CSARPGLGYTF. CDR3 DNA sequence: TGCAGTGCTAGACCGGGTCTAGGCTACACCTTC.

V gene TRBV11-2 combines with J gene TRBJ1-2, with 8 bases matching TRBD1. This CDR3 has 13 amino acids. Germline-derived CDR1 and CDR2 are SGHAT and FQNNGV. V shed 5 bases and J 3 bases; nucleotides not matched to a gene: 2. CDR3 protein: CASSPQGDYGYTF. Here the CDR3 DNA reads TGTGCCAGCAGCCCACAGGGGGACTATGGCTACACCTTC.

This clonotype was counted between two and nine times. The DNA for the CDR3 is TGTGCCAGCAGTTTCCCCAAGGCCACCGGGGAGCTGTTTTTT. Translated, it gives CASSFPKATGELFF. This chain connects TRBV28 to TRBJ2-2, with D unresolved. With 3 bases removed from V and 4 bases from J, the gap between germline ends came to 9 bases. Germline CDR1 reads MDHEN; CDR2 reads SYDVKM. This CDR3 is 14 amino acids long. The variable domain in full, completed from reference TRBV28 and TRBJ2-2, reads DVKVTQSSRYLVKRTGEKVFLECVQDMDHENMFWYRQDPGLGLRLIYFSYDVKMKEKGDIPEGYSVSREKKERFSLILESASTNQTSMYLCASSFPKATGELFFGEGSRLTVL.

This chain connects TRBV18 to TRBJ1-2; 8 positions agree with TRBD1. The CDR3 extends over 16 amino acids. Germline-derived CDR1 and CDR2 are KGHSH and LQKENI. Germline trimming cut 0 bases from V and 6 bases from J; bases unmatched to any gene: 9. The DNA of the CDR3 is TGTGCCAGCTCACCACCGGGAATAGACAGGGGAGATGGCTACACCTTC. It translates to CASSPPGIDRGDGYTF.

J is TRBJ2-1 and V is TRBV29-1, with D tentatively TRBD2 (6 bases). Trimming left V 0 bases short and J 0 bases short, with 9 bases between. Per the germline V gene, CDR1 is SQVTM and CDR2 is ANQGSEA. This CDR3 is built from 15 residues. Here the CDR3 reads CSVEDGGSSYNEQFF. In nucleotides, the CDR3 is TGCAGCGTTGAAGATGGGGGGAGCTCCTACAATGAGCAGTTCTTC.

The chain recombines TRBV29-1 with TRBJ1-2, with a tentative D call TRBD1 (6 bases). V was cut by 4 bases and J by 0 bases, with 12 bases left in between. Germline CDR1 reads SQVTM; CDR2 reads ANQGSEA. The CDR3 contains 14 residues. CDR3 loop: CSVGGQTSNYGYTF. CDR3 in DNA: TGCAGCGTTGGGGGGCAGACTTCTAACTATGGCTACACCTTC. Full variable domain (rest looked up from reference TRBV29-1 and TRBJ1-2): SAVISQKPSRDICQRGTSLTIQCQVDSQVTMMFWYRQQPGQSLTLIATANQGSEATYESGFVIDKFPISRPNLTFSTLTVSNMSPEDSSIYLCSVGGQTSNYGYTFGSGTRLTVV.

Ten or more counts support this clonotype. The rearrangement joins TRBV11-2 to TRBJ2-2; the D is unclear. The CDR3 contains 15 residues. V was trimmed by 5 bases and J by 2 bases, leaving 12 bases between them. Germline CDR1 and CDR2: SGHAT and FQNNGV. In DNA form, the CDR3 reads TGTGCCAGCAGCCGCGTGGGCGGAAACACCGGGGAGCTGTTTTTT. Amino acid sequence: CASSRVGGNTGELFF.

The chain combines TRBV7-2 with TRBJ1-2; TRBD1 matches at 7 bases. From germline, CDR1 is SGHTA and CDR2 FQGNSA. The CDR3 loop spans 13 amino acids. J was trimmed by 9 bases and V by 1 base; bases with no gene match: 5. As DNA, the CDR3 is TGTGCCAGCAGCTTAGAAACAGGGGATAGCTACACCTTC. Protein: CASSLETGDSYTF.

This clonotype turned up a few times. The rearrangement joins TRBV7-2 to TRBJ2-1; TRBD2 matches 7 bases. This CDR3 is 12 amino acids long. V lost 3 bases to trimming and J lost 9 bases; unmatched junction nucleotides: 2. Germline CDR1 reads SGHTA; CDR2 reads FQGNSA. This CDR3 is CASSLSGVEQFF. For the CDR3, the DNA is TGTGCCAGCAGCTTGAGCGGGGTTGAGCAGTTCTTC.

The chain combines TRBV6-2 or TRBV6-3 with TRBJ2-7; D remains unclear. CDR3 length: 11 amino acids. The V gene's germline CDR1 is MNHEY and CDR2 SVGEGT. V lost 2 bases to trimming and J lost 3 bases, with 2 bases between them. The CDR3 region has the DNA TGTGCCAGCAGTTACAACTACGAGCAGTACTTC. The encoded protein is CASSYNYEQYF.

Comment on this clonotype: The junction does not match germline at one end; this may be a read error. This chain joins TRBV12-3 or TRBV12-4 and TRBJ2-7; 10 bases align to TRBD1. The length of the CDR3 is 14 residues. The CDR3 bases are TGTGCCAGCAGCCCCTACGGGGGGGAGGGGACAGGGGACTTC. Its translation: CASSPYGGEGTGDF.

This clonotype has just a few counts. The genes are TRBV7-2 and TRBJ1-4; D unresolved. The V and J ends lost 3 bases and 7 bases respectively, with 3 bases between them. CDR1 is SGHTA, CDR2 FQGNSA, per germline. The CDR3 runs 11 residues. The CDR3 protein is CASSFGEKLFF. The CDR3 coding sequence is TGTGCCAGCAGCTTTGGTGAAAAACTGTTTTTT.